These T cell receptor beta chains were read from a single sample in a study of T cell repertoires in aging, cancer and after chemotherapy. TCRdb called the multiplex PCR reads again in MiXCR, with one record for every CDR3 protein. The data hold several thousand distinct CDR3 sequences, with under 40% observed a single time. Sequencing was done on a sample of blood. The receptor source for this set is a human donor with a solid tumor. The CDR3 runs from the conserved cysteine through the conserved F or W. A D gene is named only where the DNA matches it firmly. Clone size is stated in some rows and not others, as once, few, many or a class when expanded.

J,V,D,size,length,DNA,CDR3
TRBJ2-2,TRBV5-4,.,.,15,TGTGCCAGCAGCCGGTCGGTCAACACTCCCGGGGAGCTGTTTTTT,CASSRSVNTPGELFF
TRBJ2-5,TRBV6-5,TRBD2,large,16,TGTGCCAGCAGTCGGGAGGGGCTACCAAGACAAGAGACCCAGTACTTC,CASSREGLPRQETQYF
TRBJ2-1,TRBV6-6,TRBD2,.,16,TGTGCCAGCATGAATGCGGGGGGAGGGGCCTCCTACGAGCAGTTCTTC,CASMNAGGGASYEQFF
TRBJ2-1,TRBV19,.,.,15,TGTGCCAGTAGTTATCGCCTTTTGGGCTACAATGAGCAGTTCTTC,CASSYRLLGYNEQFF
TRBJ2-1,TRBV6-5,.,few,16,TGTGCCAGCAGGACAACAGGGTACGAGCAAAACAATGAGCAGTTCTTC,CASRTTGYEQNNEQFF
TRBJ1-2,TRBV5-1,TRBD1,.,15,TGCGCCAGCAGCTTGGAGGGACAGGCTAACTATGGCTACACCTTC,CASSLEGQANYGYTF
TRBJ2-3,TRBV20-1,.,.,10,TGCAGTGCTCGTACAGATACGCAGTATTTT,CSARTDTQYF
TRBJ2-3,TRBV24-1,.,few,13,TGTGCCACCAGTACGGGGGACGCAGATACGCAGTATTTT,CATSTGDADTQYF
TRBJ1-2,TRBV6-1,TRBD1,few,14,TGTGCCAGCAGGTACTCAGGGGGCGGTTATGGCTACACCTTC,CASRYSGGGYGYTF
TRBJ2-3,TRBV5-4,.,few,14,TGTGCCAGCAGCTTGGCGTTTAGCACAGATACGCAGTATTTT,CASSLAFSTDTQYF
TRBJ2-7,TRBV4-1,.,.,14,TGCGCCAGCAGCCAAGACCCGGGCCCCTACGAGCAGTACTTC,CASSQDPGPYEQYF
TRBJ2-2,TRBV27,.,.,18,TGTGCCAGCAGTTTATATGGTTTCTCCGGGAGCAACACCGGGGAGCTGTTTTTT,CASSLYGFSGSNTGELFF
TRBJ2-5,TRBV7-3,TRBD2,.,14,TGTGCCAGCAGCTTACGGCGGGGGGGAGAGACCCAGTACTTC,CASSLRRGGETQYF
TRBJ2-7,TRBV20-1,TRBD2,large,15,TGCAGTGCGTACTCCTCTAGCGGGAGCTCCTACGAGCAGTACTTC,CSAYSSSGSSYEQYF
TRBJ1-1,TRBV10-3,.,.,13,TGTGCCATCAGCGATAGGGGGAACACTGAAGCTTTCTTT,CAISDRGNTEAFF
TRBJ2-7,TRBV6-6,TRBD2,large,14,TGTGCCAGCAGGACACTAGCGGGAGTAGGCGAGCAGTACTTC,CASRTLAGVGEQYF
TRBJ1-2,TRBV11-1,.,medium-sized,15,TGTGCCAGCAGCCATACTACTGGACAAAGCTATGGCTACACCTTC,CASSHTTGQSYGYTF
TRBJ2-5,TRBV19,.,few,12,TGTGCCAGTAGACAATCAGGGGAGACCCAGTACTTC,CASRQSGETQYF
TRBJ2-2,TRBV5-1,TRBD2,.,15,TGCGCCAGCAGCCCGGGGACTAGCTCAACTGGGGAGCTGTTTTTT,CASSPGTSSTGELFF
TRBJ1-2,TRBV12-3/TRBV12-4,TRBD1,.,14,TGTGCCAGCAGTTTACTTAGACAGGGCGGCGGCTACACCTTC,CASSLLRQGGGYTF
TRBJ2-7,TRBV7-2,.,.,11,TGTGCCAGCAGCTTATATCAGAACACTGCATTC,CASSLYQNTAF
TRBJ2-7,TRBV5-5,.,.,14,TGTGCCAGCAGCTCGCTGACTATCTCTAGGGAGCAGTACTTC,CASSSLTISREQYF
TRBJ1-3,TRBV6-2/TRBV6-3,.,few,16,TGTGCCAGCAGTCTACGAAGTTTGGACAAAGGAAACACCATATATTTT,CASSLRSLDKGNTIYF
TRBJ1-2,TRBV7-6,.,.,17,TGTGCCAGCAGCTTAGTAGGGTCTGGGATCAATTTCTATGGCTACACCTTC,CASSLVGSGINFYGYTF
TRBJ2-7,TRBV10-3,TRBD2,.,15,TGTGCCACGGGGTCCGGCAGCGGGGGTAAATACGAGCAGTACTTC,CATGSGSGGKYEQYF
TRBJ2-7,TRBV20-1,.,.,14,TGCAGTGCTAGAGGTGGAGGGGGCTCCTACGAGCAGTACTTC,CSARGGGGSYEQYF
TRBJ2-3,TRBV11-2,.,.,11,TGTGCCAGCAGCCAGGGTTATACGCAGTATTTT,CASSQGYTQYF
TRBJ1-5,TRBV6-5,.,.,15,TGTGCCAGCAAGTTACACAGGTATAGCAATCAGCCCCAGCATTTT,CASKLHRYSNQPQHF
TRBJ2-1,TRBV7-2,.,.,16,TGTGCCAGCAGCTATTCCGGGACGAGGGCCTACAATGAGCAGTTCTTC,CASSYSGTRAYNEQFF
TRBJ2-1,TRBV7-6,.,.,13,TGTGCCAGCAGCTTGGGCAGGGAGAATGAGCAGTTCTTC,CASSLGRENEQFF
TRBJ2-7,TRBV28,.,.,15,TGTGCCAGCAGTTTATTCTGGCAGCGCTCCTACGAGCAGTACTTC,CASSLFWQRSYEQYF
TRBJ1-1,TRBV20-1,.,.,13,TGCAGTGCTTGGGGGACTACGAACACTGAAGCTTTCTTT,CSAWGTTNTEAFF
TRBJ2-1,TRBV12-3/TRBV12-4,TRBD2,.,14,TGTGCCAGCGGTACTAGCGGGAGAACGTATGAGCAGTTCTTC,CASGTSGRTYEQFF
TRBJ2-7,TRBV6-2/TRBV6-3,.,.,15,TGTGCCAGCAGCCGACCCCCGGTACTTTCCTACGAGCAGTACTTC,CASSRPPVLSYEQYF
TRBJ2-1,TRBV6-5,.,.,14,TGTGCCAGCAGTTTAGGTCAAGCCTACAATGAGCAGTTCTTC,CASSLGQAYNEQFF
TRBJ2-3,TRBV6-6,.,medium-sized,13,TGTGCCAGCAGTTATGGATACACAGATACGCAGTATTTT,CASSYGYTDTQYF
TRBJ1-5,TRBV29-1,.,.,13,TGCAGCGTTGGACTGGGGCTCAATCAGCCCCAGCATTTT,CSVGLGLNQPQHF
TRBJ2-7,TRBV6-1,.,large,13,TGTGCCGCACTCGGAACCAGCTCCTACGAGCAGTACTTC,CAALGTSSYEQYF
TRBJ2-2,TRBV7-6,.,few,19,TGTGCCAGCAGCTTAGCGCATCGATCTCGTGGGACAAACACCGGGGAGCTGTTTTTT,CASSLAHRSRGTNTGELFF
TRBJ2-2,TRBV19,TRBD2,few,15,TGTGCCAGTAGTATCCGGGGGGCGAACACCGGGGAGCTGTTTTTT,CASSIRGANTGELFF
TRBJ2-5,TRBV20-1,.,.,15,TGCAGTGCTAGAGATATTACGGGAAGACGGGAGACCCAGTACTTC,CSARDITGRRETQYF
TRBJ2-1,TRBV7-3,TRBD2,.,16,TGTGCCAGCAGCTTGCTGTCTAGCGGGAGCTTTAATGAGCAGTTCTTC,CASSLLSSGSFNEQFF
TRBJ2-3,TRBV4-2,TRBD1,few,15,TGTGCCAGCAGCTCACGGGACAGGGGCACAGATACGCAGTATTTT,CASSSRDRGTDTQYF
TRBJ2-7,TRBV18,.,.,13,TGTGCCAGCTCACCGGACAGATACTACGAGCAGTACTTC,CASSPDRYYEQYF
TRBJ2-6,TRBV6-4,.,few,14,TGTGCCAGCAGTCCAGGGGTTGGGGCCAACGTCCTGACTTTC,CASSPGVGANVLTF
TRBJ2-7,TRBV6-5,.,large,11,TGTGCCAGCAGTTCCTACTACGAGCAGTACTTC,CASSSYYEQYF
TRBJ1-6,TRBV11-2,.,.,13,TGTGCCAGCAGCTCCATCCAATTAGAACCCCTCCACTTT,CASSSIQLEPLHF
TRBJ2-5,TRBV12-3/TRBV12-4,.,few,15,TGTGCCAGCAGTCTAGCGTCCATTGACCAAGAGACCCAGTACTTC,CASSLASIDQETQYF
TRBJ2-2,TRBV6-1,.,.,15,TGTGCCAGCAGTGATAGACCGGCGAACACCGGGGAGCTGTTTTTT,CASSDRPANTGELFF